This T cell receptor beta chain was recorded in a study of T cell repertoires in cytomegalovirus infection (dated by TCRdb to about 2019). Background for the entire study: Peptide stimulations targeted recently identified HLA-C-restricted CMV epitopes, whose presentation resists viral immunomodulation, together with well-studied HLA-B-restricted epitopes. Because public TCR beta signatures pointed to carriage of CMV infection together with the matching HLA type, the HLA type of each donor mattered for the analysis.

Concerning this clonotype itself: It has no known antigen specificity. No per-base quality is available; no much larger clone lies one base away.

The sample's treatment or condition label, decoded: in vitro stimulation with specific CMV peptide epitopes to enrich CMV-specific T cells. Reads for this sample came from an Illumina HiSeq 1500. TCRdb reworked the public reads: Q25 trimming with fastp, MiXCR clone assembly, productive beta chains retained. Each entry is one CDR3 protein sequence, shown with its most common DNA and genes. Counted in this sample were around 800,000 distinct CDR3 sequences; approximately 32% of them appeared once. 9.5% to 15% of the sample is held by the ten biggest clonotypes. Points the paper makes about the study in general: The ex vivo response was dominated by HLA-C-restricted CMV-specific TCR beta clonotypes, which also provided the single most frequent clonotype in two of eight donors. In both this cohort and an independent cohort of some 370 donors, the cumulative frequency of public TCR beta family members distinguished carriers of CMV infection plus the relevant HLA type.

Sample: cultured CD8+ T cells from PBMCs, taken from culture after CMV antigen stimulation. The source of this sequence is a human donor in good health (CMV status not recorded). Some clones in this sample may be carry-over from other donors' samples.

The encoded CDR3 is CASSLRSVNNEQFF. At the DNA level, the sequence is TGCGCCAGCAGCTTGAGATCTGTGAACAATGAGCAGTTCTTC. The chain was built from TRBV5-1 and TRBJ2-1; too little of a D gene remains to name it. Inclusive of the bounding cysteine and phenylalanine, the CDR3 is 14 residues long. Of the read, only the CDR3 DNA is kept; its 42 bases are in frame from base 1. CDR1 is given as SGHRS and CDR2 as YFSETQ, both from the germline V gene. V was cut back by 1 base and J by 5 bases, leaving a gap of 10 bases between them.